Below, 26 T cell receptor beta chains from the same sample are listed, as sequenced in a study of cytomegalovirus exposure and HLA in healthy donors (dated by TCRdb to the late 2010s). The library relied on the immunoSEQ multiplex PCR assay. What TCRdb holds here is the immuneACCESS table cut down to in-frame rearrangements. Part of the clones is not present; checked against another copy, under half of the missing clones reflect an unresolved V gene, and the others are unexplained. A total of 150,000 to 200,000 clones appear in this sample, 81% of them only once. Of the sample, roughly 1.2% falls within the top ten clones. Sequenced: PBMCs. The receptors here all came from a woman aged 30 to 39 in good health and CMV-seronegative.

This clone was seen a few times. The rearrangement joins TRBV5-6 to TRBJ1-1; D gene ambiguous. This CDR3 is 14 amino acids long. In germline, CDR1 is SGHDT, CDR2 YYEEEE. Deletions cut 0 bases from V and 3 bases from J, with 9 bases between. The CDR3 here is CASSLGRVYTEAFF. Here the CDR3 DNA reads TGTGCCAGCAGCTTGGGGAGGGTATACACTGAAGCTTTCTTT.

This clone was counted once. The chain links TRBV28 to TRBJ2-7; D gene ambiguous. The CDR3 loop spans 14 amino acids. Germline values: CDR1 MDHEN, CDR2 SYDVKM. V shed 5 bases and J shed 2 bases, with 13 bases lying between them. The CDR3 DNA follows: TGTGCCAGCAGTCCGGATTGGGCCCCCTACGAGCAGTACTTC. This codes for CASSPDWAPYEQYF.

This clone has just a few counts. The chain joins TRBV19 to TRBJ1-5; D not resolved. Trimming removed 8 bases at V and 0 bases at J, with 11 bases between. CDR1 LNHDA and CDR2 SQIVND come from the germline V gene (reference sequence). The CDR3 is 14 amino acids. The CDR3 DNA is TGTGCCAGTGAAGACTTTTATAGCAATCAGCCCCAGCATTTT. It translates to CASEDFYSNQPQHF.

This clone was observed a single time. The V call is TRBV27, the J call TRBJ2-1, with D possibly TRBD2 on 5 matching bases. The ends were cut back, 0 bases at V and 6 bases at J, with 6 bases in the middle. CDR3 length equals 13 residues. Looked up from germline, CDR1 is MNHEY and CDR2 is SMNVEV (reference sequence). The CDR3 reads CASSLSGLNEQFF. The CDR3 DNA sequence: TGTGCCAGCAGTTTATCCGGACTCAATGAGCAGTTCTTC.

The chain has TRBV7-9 and TRBJ2-1; TRBD2 might be the D (5 bases). Germline V CDR1 and CDR2: SEHNR, FQNEAQ (reference sequence). V lost 5 bases to trimming and J lost 5 bases, with 19 bases between them. The CDR3 is 16 residues long. CDR3 bases: TGTGCCAGCAGCCAATCGAGCGGCGGAGCTAACAATGAGCAGTTCTTC. It codes for CASSQSSGGANNEQFF. Supplemented by reference TRBV7-9 and TRBJ2-1, the full variable domain reads DTGVSQNPRHKITKRGQNVTFRCDPISEHNRLYWYRQTLGQGPEFLTYFQNEAQLEKSRLLSDRFSAERPKGSFSTLEIQRTEQGDSAMYLCASSQSSGGANNEQFFGPGTRLTVL.

This chain connects TRBV28 to TRBJ1-5; D is possibly TRBD1 (6 bases). CDR1 is MDHEN, CDR2 SYDVKM, per germline. This CDR3 spans 15 amino acids. Trimming removed 11 bases at V and 2 bases at J, with 19 bases between. CDR3: CAEGVGVGGNQPQHF. The CDR3 DNA reads as TGTGCCGAGGGGGTTGGTGTCGGTGGCAATCAGCCCCAGCATTTT.

On this clone itself: Other DNA sequences of this sample code for an identical CDR3. The chain links TRBV28 to TRBJ1-5; D might be TRBD1 (6 bases). The germline V and J ends were trimmed by 9 bases and 0 bases, with 9 bases remaining between them. Germline V gives CDR1 MDHEN, CDR2 SYDVKM. The CDR3 totals 13 residues. CDR3 bases: TGTGCCAGTTCAGGGGATAGCAATCAGCCCCAGCATTTT. Its translation: CASSGDSNQPQHF.

This clone has just a few counts. This sequence joins TRBV30 and TRBJ1-6; perhaps TRBD1 as D (6 bases). Trimming shortened V by 0 bases and J by 10 bases, and 13 bases separated the two germline ends. The CDR3 is 14 amino acids. Germline V CDR1 and CDR2: GTSNPN, SVGIG (reference sequence). CDR3 residues: CAWSVHTGPSPLHF. CDR3 in DNA: TGTGCCTGGAGTGTACATACAGGGCCGTCACCCCTCCACTTT. The variable domain in full, completed from reference TRBV30 and TRBJ1-6, reads SQTIHQWPATLVQPVGSPLSLECTVEGTSNPNLYWYRQAAGRGLQLLFYSVGIGQISSEVPQNLSASRPQDRQFILSSKKLLLSDSGFYLCAWSVHTGPSPLHFGNGTRLTVT.

The chain carries TRBV5-1 and TRBJ2-3; weak D call: TRBD2 (6 bases). V dropped 4 bases and J dropped 3 bases, with 18 bases sitting between them. The CDR3 covers 16 residues. Germline V CDR1 and CDR2: SGHRS, YFSETQ. CDR3 amino acids: CASSPLGGDGTDTQYF. CDR3 DNA: TGCGCCAGCAGCCCTTTGGGGGGAGATGGAACAGATACGCAGTATTTT. Supplemented by reference TRBV5-1 and TRBJ2-3, the full variable domain reads KAGVTQTPRYLIKTRGQQVTLSCSPISGHRSVSWYQQTPGQGLQFLFEYFSETQRNKGNFPGRFSGRQFSNSRSEMNVSTLELGDSALYLCASSPLGGDGTDTQYFGPGTRLTVL.

In its sample, this clone was seen a few times. The chain uses TRBV5-1 and TRBJ1-2; no clear D gene. Trimming stripped 4 bases from V and 8 bases from J, with 15 bases between. Germline CDR1 reads SGHRS; CDR2 reads YFSETQ. The CDR3 contains 13 residues. CDR3 residues: CASSGENSYGYTF. CDR3 nucleotide sequence: TGCGCCAGCAGCGGGGAGAACTCGTACGGCTACACCTTC.

In nucleotides, the CDR3 is TGTGCCAGCAGCTTGGTACTAGCGGAGAAGCAGTTCTTC. This translates into CASSLVLAEKQFF. This chain uses TRBV5-6 with TRBJ2-1; 8 bases map to TRBD2. Germline V gene lookup returns CDR1 SGHDT and CDR2 YYEEEE. The trim removed 0 bases at V and 11 bases at J, leaving 4 bases unmatched. This CDR3 contains 13 residues. Together with reference TRBV5-6 and TRBJ2-1, the CDR3 gives the full variable domain: DAGVTQSPTHLIKTRGQQVTLRCSPKSGHDTVSWYQQALGQGPQFIFQYYEEEERQRGNFPDRFSGHQFPNYSSELNVNALLLGDSALYLCASSLVLAEKQFFGPGTRLTVL.

The chain is built from TRBV19 and TRBJ1-6; TRBD1 matches at 9 bases. CDR3 length: 14 amino acids. Trimming took 6 bases from V and 8 from J; bases not matched to a gene: 5. CDR1 and CDR2 from the germline V gene are LNHDA and SQIVND (reference sequence). The CDR3 region is CASSWTGVHSPLHF. The CDR3 coding sequence is TGTGCCAGTAGCTGGACAGGGGTCCATTCACCCCTCCACTTT.

The chain couples TRBV6-5 to TRBJ1-2, with D maybe TRBD1 (5 bases). V dropped 5 bases and J dropped 7 bases, with 20 bases sitting between them. The CDR3 totals 15 residues. Germline CDR1 reads MNHEY; CDR2 reads SVGAGI. The CDR3 is CASSPEPRARGGYTF. In nucleotides, the CDR3 is TGTGCCAGCAGTCCTGAGCCCAGGGCTCGAGGTGGCTACACCTTC.

The CDR3 DNA reads as TGTGCCAGTAGTATCGCCGCAGCGGGGCCAGGACAGCCCCAGCATTTT. This translates into CASSIAAAGPGQPQHF. The V and J genes are TRBV19 and TRBJ1-5, with D possibly matching TRBD1 (5 bases). The length of the CDR3 is 16 residues. V lost 3 bases, J lost 7 bases, and 19 bases lay in between. CDR1 and CDR2 from the germline V gene are LNHDA and SQIVND (reference sequence).

This clone was observed at least ten times. The chain combines TRBV4-2 with TRBJ1-1; D perhaps matches TRBD1 (5 bases). The CDR3 length is 16 residues. The V end lost 0 bases, the J end lost 0 bases, and 11 bases lay between the germline ends. CDR1 LGHNA and CDR2 YNFKEQ come from the germline V gene. Here the CDR3 DNA reads TGTGCCAGCAGCCAAGAGGCGGGGCAAGTGAACACTGAAGCTTTCTTT. This encodes CASSQEAGQVNTEAFF.

The chain uses TRBV5-1 and TRBJ2-3; tentatively, D is TRBD2 (6 bases). Germline lookup yields CDR1 SGHRS and CDR2 YFSETQ. Trimming left V 1 base short and J 4 bases short, with 19 bases between. The CDR3 runs 17 residues. The CDR3, as DNA: TGCGCCAGCAGCTTGAGCCCTTCCGGGGGAAGCCCAGATACGCAGTATTTT. Residues: CASSLSPSGGSPDTQYF.

The chain uses TRBV5-6 and TRBJ1-2; the match to TRBD1 covers 9 bases. Germline V CDR1 and CDR2: SGHDT, YYEEEE. The CDR3 contains 16 residues. Germline trimming cut 1 base from V and 5 bases from J; bases unmatched to any gene: 9. CDR3 nucleotide sequence: TGTGCCAGCAGCTTGATTAGGGGACAGGGTGCATATGGCTACACCTTC. Its protein is CASSLIRGQGAYGYTF.

This chain connects TRBV7-2 to TRBJ2-2, with TRBD1 matching over 7 bases. V shed 5 bases and J 4 bases; nucleotides not matched to a gene: 10. The CDR3 spans 16 residues. Per germline, CDR1 SGHTA and CDR2 FQGNSA. CDR3 in DNA: TGTGCCAGCAGCCGGACAGGTGTCCATCTCACCGGGGAGCTGTTTTTT. This encodes CASSRTGVHLTGELFF.

The chain is built from TRBV7-9 and TRBJ1-6; 8 bases match TRBD1. The CDR3 spans 14 residues. V lost 5 bases and J lost 10; bases outside the gene matches: 7. The germline V gene has CDR1 SEHNR and CDR2 FQNEAQ (reference sequence). CDR3 DNA: TGTGCCAGCAGCGGACAGGGATCATCGTCACCCCTCCACTTT. Protein product: CASSGQGSSSPLHF.

This chain joins TRBV28 and TRBJ1-2; 7 nucleotides align to TRBD1. In germline, CDR1 is MDHEN, CDR2 SYDVKM. V lost 8 bases to trimming and J lost 6 bases; unmatched junction nucleotides: 15. CDR3 size: 15 residues. The CDR3 loop reads CASGSGQGGTNGYTF. The CDR3 coding sequence is TGTGCCAGCGGATCGGGGCAGGGGGGTACTAATGGCTACACCTTC.

The chain uses TRBV11-3 and TRBJ2-7, with D perhaps matching TRBD2 (5 bases). Trimming shortened V by 3 bases and J by 6 bases, and 12 bases separated the two germline ends. The CDR3 consists of 13 residues. Germline V CDR1 and CDR2: SGHNT, YENEEA. The CDR3 protein is CASSFGVFREQYF. The DNA for the CDR3 is TGTGCCAGCAGCTTCGGGGTCTTTCGCGAGCAGTACTTC.

This clone was counted a few times. CDR3 nucleotide sequence: TGTGCCAGCAGTGTCGCGGGGGGTGACGGGGAGCTGTTTTTT. Encoded protein: CASSVAGGDGELFF. The chain links TRBV2 to TRBJ2-2; TRBD2 agrees at 8 bases. Germline CDR1 is SNHLY and CDR2 is FYNNEI. V was pared by 4 bases and J by 7 bases, with 5 bases of the junction left unmatched. The CDR3 sequence is 14 residues long.

This clone was recorded only once. The chain recombines TRBV7-3 with TRBJ2-3, with TRBD1 matching 7 bases. Germline lookup yields CDR1 SGHTA and CDR2 FQGTGA. The V segment lost 5 bases and the J segment 5 bases; nucleotides outside the gene matches: 10. The CDR3 sequence is 15 residues long. CDR3 sequence: CASSPLGQGVDTQYF. The CDR3 DNA reads as TGTGCCAGCAGCCCTCTGGGGCAGGGGGTAGATACGCAGTATTTT.

J is TRBJ2-7 and V is TRBV27; no definite D call. The CDR3 is 11 amino acids. Trimming removed 3 bases at V and 4 bases at J, with 4 bases between. Germline-derived CDR1 and CDR2 are MNHEY and SMNVEV (reference sequence). The CDR3 loop reads CASSFGYEQYF. The CDR3 DNA reads as TGTGCCAGCAGTTTCGGGTACGAGCAGTACTTC.

The chain links TRBV5-1 to TRBJ2-7, with 7 bases that match TRBD1. Trimming took 6 bases from V and 4 from J; bases not matched to a gene: 10. Germline V CDR1 and CDR2: SGHRS, YFSETQ. This CDR3 is built from 14 residues. CDR3 coding DNA: TGCGCCAGCACCGAGGATCCACAGGGGTACGAGCAGTACTTC. As protein: CASTEDPQGYEQYF.

This clone has only a few counts. This chain links TRBV28 with TRBJ2-2; 8 bases are a match to TRBD1. This CDR3 is 16 amino acids long. After removal of 6 bases from V and 4 bases from J, the junction contained 10 bases not matched to a gene. In germline, CDR1 is MDHEN, CDR2 SYDVKM. Here the CDR3 reads CASRTPGQATTGELFF. DNA of the CDR3: TGTGCCAGCAGGACCCCGGGACAGGCAACCACCGGGGAGCTGTTTTTT.